The 9 T cell receptor beta chains below come from one sample, sequenced in a study of blood T cell repertoires in COVID-19. Libraries were prepared by immunoSEQ multiplex PCR; TCRdb keeps only in-frame clonotypes and omits some of them. Altogether under 150,000 clones are present, around nine tenths being singletons, with the ten largest covering 1.8%. Material for sequencing was peripheral blood. These receptors were taken from a human donor with active COVID-19. The donor label of this sample is uncertain.

This clone was seen a few times. The rearrangement uses TRBV18 and TRBJ1-4; TRBD1 aligns across 9 bases. This CDR3 is 14 amino acids long. Trimming cost V 3 bases and J 5 bases; bases outside gene matches: 1. Germline CDR1 reads KGHSH; CDR2 reads LQKENI. CDR3 protein: CASSPGTGNEKLFF. The CDR3 DNA sequence: TGTGCCAGCTCACCCGGGACAGGGAATGAAAAACTGTTTTTT.

The chain joins TRBV9 to TRBJ1-3; 7 nucleotides agree with TRBD1. The trim removed 3 bases at V and 0 bases at J, leaving 9 bases unmatched. This CDR3 has 17 residues. Germline V gene data show CDR1 as SGDLS and CDR2 as YYNGEE. CDR3 amino acids: CASSARLQGTSGNTIYF. The CDR3 coding sequence is TGTGCCAGCAGCGCACGCCTACAGGGGACCTCTGGAAACACCATATATTTT.

This clone came up once. In DNA, the CDR3 is TGTGCCAGCAGCTTAGTACTAGCGGCAAACACCGGGGAGCTGTTTTTT. Residues: CASSLVLAANTGELFF. The chain uses TRBV7-2 and TRBJ2-2, with 8 bases that match TRBD2. The CDR3 has 16 residues. The V segment lost 1 base and the J segment 2 bases; nucleotides outside the gene matches: 3. Germline loops: CDR1 SGHTA, CDR2 FQGNSA.

The rearrangement joins TRBV28 to TRBJ2-3, with 12 nucleotides matching TRBD2. V was clipped by 3 bases and J by 5 bases; unmatched bases: 9. Germline assignment: CDR1 MDHEN and CDR2 SYDVKM. CDR3 length equals 17 residues. CDR3 amino acids: CASSLHALAGGRDTQYF. The CDR3, as DNA: TGTGCCAGCAGTTTGCATGCCCTAGCGGGGGGGAGAGATACGCAGTATTTT.

The rearrangement uses TRBV24-1 and TRBJ2-1; TRBD2 agrees at 9 bases. Germline V lookup: CDR1 KGHDR, CDR2 SFDVKD. The CDR3 runs 16 residues. V lost 4 bases and J lost 8; bases outside the gene matches: 11. As DNA, the CDR3 is TGTGCCACCAGTGAAGGTGCGGGGGGGCCCAGGGATGAGCAGTTCTTC. Amino acids: CATSEGAGGPRDEQFF.

This chain links TRBV13 with TRBJ2-2; a possible D gene is TRBD1 (6 bases). The V gene lost 8 bases and the J gene lost 5 bases, with 21 bases spanning the gap. Germline CDR1 and CDR2: PRHDT and FYEKMQ (reference sequence). CDR3 length: 16 residues. CDR3 amino acids: CASANLESTGTGELFF. CDR3 bases: TGTGCCAGCGCTAATCTTGAAAGCACAGGGACCGGGGAGCTGTTTTTT.

The rearrangement joins TRBV11-3 to TRBJ2-7, with 7 positions matching TRBD1. Per the germline V gene, CDR1 is SGHNT and CDR2 is YENEEA. The junction had 4 bases not matched to a gene; V was cut back by 4 bases and J by 4 bases. This CDR3 has 13 amino acids. For the CDR3, the DNA is TGTGCCAGCAGCTACGGGACAGCTTACGAGCAGTACTTC. Translation: CASSYGTAYEQYF. Complete variable domain (other parts from reference TRBV11-3 and TRBJ2-7): EAGVVQSPRYKIIEKKQPVAFWCNPISGHNTLYWYLQNLGQGPELLIRYENEEAVDDSQLPKDRFSAERLKGVDSTLKIQPAELGDSAVYLCASSYGTAYEQYFGPGTRLTVT.

The chain joins TRBV5-4 to TRBJ1-1; TRBD1 is a possible D gene (5 bases). The CDR3 sequence is 14 residues long. Germline loops: CDR1 SGHNT, CDR2 YYREEE (reference sequence). V shed 4 bases and J shed 5 bases, with 15 bases lying between them. CDR3 region: CASSQDISRTEAFF. The CDR3 DNA sequence: TGTGCCAGCAGCCAGGACATCTCGAGGACTGAAGCTTTCTTT.

The J gene is TRBJ2-7, the V gene TRBV27; TRBD1 matches at 8 bases. Trimming removed 2 bases from V and 3 bases from J; junction bases left unmatched: 3. The CDR3 totals 14 residues. Looked up from germline, CDR1 is MNHEY and CDR2 is SMNVEV (reference sequence). DNA for the CDR3: TGTGCCAGCAGTTTAGGACAGGGTGGCTACGAGCAGTACTTC. Its protein is CASSLGQGGYEQYF.